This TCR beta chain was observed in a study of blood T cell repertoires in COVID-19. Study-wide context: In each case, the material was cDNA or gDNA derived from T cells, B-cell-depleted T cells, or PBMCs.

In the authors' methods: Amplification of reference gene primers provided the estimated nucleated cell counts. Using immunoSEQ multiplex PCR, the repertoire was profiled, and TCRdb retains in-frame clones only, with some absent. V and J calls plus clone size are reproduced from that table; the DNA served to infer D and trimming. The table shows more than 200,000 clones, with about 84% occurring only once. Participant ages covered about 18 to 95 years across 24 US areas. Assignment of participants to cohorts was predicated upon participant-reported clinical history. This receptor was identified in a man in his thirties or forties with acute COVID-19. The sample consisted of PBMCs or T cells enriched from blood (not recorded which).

The CDR3 nucleotides are TGTGCCAGCTCACCCGAGGGCCGACGAATGAACACTGAAGCTTTCTTT. This gives the protein CASSPEGRRMNTEAFF. The rearrangement joins TRBV18 to TRBJ1-1, with D hard to call. This CDR3 spans 16 amino acids. Deletions cut 3 bases from V and 0 bases from J, with 14 bases between. Germline V gives CDR1 KGHSH, CDR2 LQKENI.